The TCR beta chain described here comes from a study of blood T cells in healthy people across ages. A sample-barcoded 5' primer and a J-beta primer mix were used in a second PCR of about 6 to 11 cycles. One entry per CDR3 protein results from TCRdb running MiXCR on the 5' RACE reads. The repertoire consists of some 1.1 million distinct CDR3 sequences, with 35% to 40% occurring once and the leading ten covering about an eighth. The V segment lost 0 bases and the J segment 1 base; nucleotides outside the gene matches: 13. Germline V gives CDR1 LGHNA, CDR2 YNFKEQ. The length of the CDR3 is 20 residues.

The sequence was collected from a man younger than 30 in good health. Sequencing used blood. J is TRBJ2-3 and V is TRBV4-2, with TRBD2 identical over 10 bases. DNA for the CDR3: TGTGCCAGCAGCCAAGAAGAAGGTAGCGGGGGGTCTTGGGGCACAGATACGCAGTATTTT. Encoded protein: CASSQEEGSGGSWGTDTQYF.